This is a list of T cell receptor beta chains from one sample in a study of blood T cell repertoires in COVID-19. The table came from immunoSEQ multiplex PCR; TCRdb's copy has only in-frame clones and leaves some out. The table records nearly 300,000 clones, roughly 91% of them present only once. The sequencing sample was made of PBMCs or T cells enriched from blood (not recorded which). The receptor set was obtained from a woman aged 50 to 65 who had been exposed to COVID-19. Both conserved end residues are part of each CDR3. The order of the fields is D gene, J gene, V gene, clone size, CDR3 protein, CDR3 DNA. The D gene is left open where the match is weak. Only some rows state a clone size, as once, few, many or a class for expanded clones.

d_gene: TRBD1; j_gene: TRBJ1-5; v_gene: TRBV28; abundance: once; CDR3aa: CASSMGQGVQPQHF; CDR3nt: TGTGCCAGCAGTATGGGTCAGGGGGTACAGCCCCAGCATTTT
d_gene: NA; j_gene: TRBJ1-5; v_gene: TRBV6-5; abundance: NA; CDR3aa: CASMGRGRDQPQHF; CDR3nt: TGTGCCAGCATGGGGCGGGGTCGAGATCAGCCCCAGCATTTT
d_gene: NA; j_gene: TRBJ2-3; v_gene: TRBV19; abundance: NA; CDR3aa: CASSNLATDTQYF; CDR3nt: TGTGCCAGTAGTAACCTAGCCACAGATACGCAGTATTTT
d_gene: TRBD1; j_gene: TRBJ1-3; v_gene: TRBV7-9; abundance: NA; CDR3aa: CASSFQAGGRNTIYF; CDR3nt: TGTGCCAGCAGCTTTCAGGCAGGGGGAAGAAACACCATATATTTT
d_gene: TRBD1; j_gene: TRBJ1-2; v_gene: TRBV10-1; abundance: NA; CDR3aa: CASNHRGLAYGYTF; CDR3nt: TGCGCCAGCAACCACAGGGGGCTGGCCTATGGCTACACCTTC
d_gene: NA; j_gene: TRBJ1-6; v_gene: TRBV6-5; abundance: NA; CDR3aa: CASSTGRSPLHF; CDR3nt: TGTGCCAGCTCAACAGGGCGATCACCCCTCCACTTT
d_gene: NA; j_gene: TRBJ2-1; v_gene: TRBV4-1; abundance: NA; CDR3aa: CASSQEPRTGVTSFF; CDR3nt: TGCGCCAGCAGCCAAGAACCCAGGACCGGGGTGACTTCGTTCTTC
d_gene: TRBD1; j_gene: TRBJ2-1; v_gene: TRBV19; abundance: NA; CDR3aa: CASNRQGREQFF; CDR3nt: TGTGCCAGTAACAGACAGGGACGGGAGCAGTTCTTC
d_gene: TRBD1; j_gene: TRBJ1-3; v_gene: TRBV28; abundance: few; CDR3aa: CASSLLQGASSGNTIYF; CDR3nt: TGTGCCAGCAGTTTATTGCAGGGGGCGAGCTCTGGAAACACCATATATTTT
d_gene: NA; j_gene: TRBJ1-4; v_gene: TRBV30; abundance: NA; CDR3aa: CAWRRQFLNEKLFF; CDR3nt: TGTGCCTGGAGGAGACAGTTTCTTAATGAAAAACTGTTTTTT
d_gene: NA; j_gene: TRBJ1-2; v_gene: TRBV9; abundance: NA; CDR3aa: CASSVDRSDIYGYTF; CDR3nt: TGTGCCAGCAGCGTAGACAGATCCGATATCTATGGCTACACCTTC
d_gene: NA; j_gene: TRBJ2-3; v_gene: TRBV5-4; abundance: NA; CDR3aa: CASTLQGGYTDTQYF; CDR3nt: TGTGCCAGCACCTTGCAGGGGGGATACACAGATACGCAGTATTTT
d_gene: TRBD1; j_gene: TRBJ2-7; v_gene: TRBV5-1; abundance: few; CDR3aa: CASSLASNRGYEQYF; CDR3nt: TGCGCCAGCAGTCTGGCGTCTAACAGGGGCTACGAGCAGTACTTC
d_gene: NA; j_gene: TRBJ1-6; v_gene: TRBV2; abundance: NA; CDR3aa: CASTDNSPLHF; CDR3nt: TGTGCCAGCACAGATAATTCACCCCTCCACTTT
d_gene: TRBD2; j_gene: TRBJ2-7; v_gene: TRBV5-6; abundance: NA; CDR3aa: CASSSIAGVISYEQYF; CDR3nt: TGTGCCAGCAGCTCGATAGCGGGGGTCATCTCCTACGAGCAGTACTTC
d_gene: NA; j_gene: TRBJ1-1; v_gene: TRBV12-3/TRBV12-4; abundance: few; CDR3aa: CASSPRMNTEAFF; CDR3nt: TGTGCCAGCAGCCCGAGGATGAACACTGAAGCTTTCTTT
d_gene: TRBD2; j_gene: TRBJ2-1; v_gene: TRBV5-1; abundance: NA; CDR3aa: CASSPQAGGLNNEQFF; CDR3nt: TGCGCCAGCAGCCCCCAAGCGGGGGGGTTGAACAATGAGCAGTTCTTC
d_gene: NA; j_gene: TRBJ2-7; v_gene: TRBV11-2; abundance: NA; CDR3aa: CASSPRLKGGDSSYEQYF; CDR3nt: TGTGCCAGCAGCCCCCGTCTCAAAGGCGGGGACAGCTCCTACGAGCAGTACTTC
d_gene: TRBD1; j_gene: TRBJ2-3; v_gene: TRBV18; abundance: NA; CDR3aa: CASSPAGTVATDTQYF; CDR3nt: TGTGCCAGCTCCCCGGCCGGGACAGTGGCTACAGATACGCAGTATTTT
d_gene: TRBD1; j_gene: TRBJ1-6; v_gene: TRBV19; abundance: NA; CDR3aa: CASSTGQGLGSPLHF; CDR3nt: TGTGCCAGTAGTACGGGACAGGGCTTGGGTTCACCCCTCCACTTT
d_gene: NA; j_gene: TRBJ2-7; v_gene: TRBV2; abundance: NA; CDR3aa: CASMVGGEQYF; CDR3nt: TGTGCCAGCATGGTGGGGGGCGAGCAGTACTTC
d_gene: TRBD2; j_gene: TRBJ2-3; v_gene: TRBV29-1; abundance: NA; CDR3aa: CSGTPSVWGLALPASTDTQYF; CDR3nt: TGCAGCGGTACACCTAGTGTATGGGGACTAGCGTTACCGGCTAGCACAGATACGCAGTATTTT
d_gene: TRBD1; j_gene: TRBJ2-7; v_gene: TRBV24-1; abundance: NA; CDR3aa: CATRDSSSYEQYF; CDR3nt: TGTGCCACCCGGGACAGTAGCTCCTACGAGCAGTACTTC
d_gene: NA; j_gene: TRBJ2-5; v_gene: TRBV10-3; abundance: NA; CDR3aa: CAISGPGETQYF; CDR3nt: TGTGCCATCAGTGGCCCAGGCGAGACCCAGTACTTC
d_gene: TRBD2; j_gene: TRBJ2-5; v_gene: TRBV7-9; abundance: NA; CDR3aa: CASSASGAQETQYF; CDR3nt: TGTGCCAGCAGCGCCAGCGGGGCACAAGAGACCCAGTACTTC
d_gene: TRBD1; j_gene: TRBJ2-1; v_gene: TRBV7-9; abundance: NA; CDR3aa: CASSYGTGNNEQFF; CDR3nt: TGTGCCAGCAGTTACGGGACAGGGAACAATGAGCAGTTCTTC
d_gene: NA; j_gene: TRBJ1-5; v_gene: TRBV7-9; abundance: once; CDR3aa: CASRRQYSNQPQHF; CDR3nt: TGTGCCAGCAGACGACAGTATAGCAATCAGCCCCAGCATTTT
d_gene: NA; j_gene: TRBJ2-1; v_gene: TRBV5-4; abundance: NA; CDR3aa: CASSLGDRNNEQFF; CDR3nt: TGTGCCAGCAGCTTGGGTGACAGAAACAATGAGCAGTTCTTC
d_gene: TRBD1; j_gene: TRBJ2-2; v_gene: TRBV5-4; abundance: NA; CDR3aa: CASSLGQGNTGELFF; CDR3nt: TGTGCCAGCAGCTTGGGACAGGGGAACACCGGGGAGCTGTTTTTT